Each of the 2 T cell receptor beta chains below was sequenced from the same sample in a study of Graves' ophthalmopathy and Graves' hyperthyroidism. RNA transcripts provided the template for amplifying TCR beta CDR3 regions. First-round RT-PCR employed HTBI primers, with a second-round multiplex PCR after it. TCRdb fed the multiplex PCR reads into MiXCR, producing one record per CDR3 protein. The sample yields 650,000 to 800,000 distinct CDR3 sequences, about 38% seen once. The sequencing input was peripheral blood. These receptors were obtained from an adult man with Graves' ophthalmopathy.

This clonotype came up many times. The chain joins TRBV2 to TRBJ2-6; D is unresolved. Germline loops: CDR1 SNHLY, CDR2 FYNNEI. The CDR3 loop spans 15 amino acids. Trimming shortened V by 8 bases and J by 4 bases, and 15 bases separated the two germline ends. CDR3 in DNA: TGTGCCAGCTTTCCTAATAGCCGGGGGGCCAACGTCCTGACTTTC. The encoded protein is CASFPNSRGANVLTF.

The CDR3: CASRDPGQGYTGELFF. CDR3 DNA: TGTGCCAGTAGAGACCCGGGACAGGGGTACACCGGGGAGCTGTTTTTT. The chain recombines TRBV6-5 with TRBJ2-2; the match to TRBD1 covers 10 bases. Germline assignment: CDR1 MNHEY and CDR2 SVGAGI. Trimming took 9 bases from V and 3 from J; bases not matched to a gene: 10. This CDR3 has 16 amino acids.